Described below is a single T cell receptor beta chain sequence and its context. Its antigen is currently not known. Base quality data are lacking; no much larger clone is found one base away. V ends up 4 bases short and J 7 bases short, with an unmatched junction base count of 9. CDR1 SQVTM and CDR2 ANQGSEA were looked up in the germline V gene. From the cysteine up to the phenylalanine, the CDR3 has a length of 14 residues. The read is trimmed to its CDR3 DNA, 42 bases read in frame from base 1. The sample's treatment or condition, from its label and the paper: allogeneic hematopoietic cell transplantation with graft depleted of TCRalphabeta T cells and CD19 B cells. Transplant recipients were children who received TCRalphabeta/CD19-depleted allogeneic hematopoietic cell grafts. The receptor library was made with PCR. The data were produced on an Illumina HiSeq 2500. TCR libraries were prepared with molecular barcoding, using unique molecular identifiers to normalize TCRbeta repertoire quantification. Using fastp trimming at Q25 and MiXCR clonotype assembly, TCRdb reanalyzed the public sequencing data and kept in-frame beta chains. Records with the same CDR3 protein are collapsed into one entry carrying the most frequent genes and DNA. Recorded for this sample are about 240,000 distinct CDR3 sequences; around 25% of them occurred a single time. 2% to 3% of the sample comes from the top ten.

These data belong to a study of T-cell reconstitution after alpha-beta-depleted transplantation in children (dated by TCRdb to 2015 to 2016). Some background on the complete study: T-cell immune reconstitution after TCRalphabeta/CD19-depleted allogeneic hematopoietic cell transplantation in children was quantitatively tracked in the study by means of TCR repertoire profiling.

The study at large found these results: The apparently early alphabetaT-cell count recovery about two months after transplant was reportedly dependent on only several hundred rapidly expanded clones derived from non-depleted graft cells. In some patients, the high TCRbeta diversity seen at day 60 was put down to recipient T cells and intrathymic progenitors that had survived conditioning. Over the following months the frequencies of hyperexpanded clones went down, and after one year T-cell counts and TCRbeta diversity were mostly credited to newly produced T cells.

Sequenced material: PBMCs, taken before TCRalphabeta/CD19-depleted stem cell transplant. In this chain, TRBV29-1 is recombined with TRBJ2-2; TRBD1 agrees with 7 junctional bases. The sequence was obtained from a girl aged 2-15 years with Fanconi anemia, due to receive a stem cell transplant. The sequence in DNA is TGCAGCGTTGTCCGGGACAGTCCCAGCGGGGAGCTGTTTTTT. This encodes CSVVRDSPSGELFF.